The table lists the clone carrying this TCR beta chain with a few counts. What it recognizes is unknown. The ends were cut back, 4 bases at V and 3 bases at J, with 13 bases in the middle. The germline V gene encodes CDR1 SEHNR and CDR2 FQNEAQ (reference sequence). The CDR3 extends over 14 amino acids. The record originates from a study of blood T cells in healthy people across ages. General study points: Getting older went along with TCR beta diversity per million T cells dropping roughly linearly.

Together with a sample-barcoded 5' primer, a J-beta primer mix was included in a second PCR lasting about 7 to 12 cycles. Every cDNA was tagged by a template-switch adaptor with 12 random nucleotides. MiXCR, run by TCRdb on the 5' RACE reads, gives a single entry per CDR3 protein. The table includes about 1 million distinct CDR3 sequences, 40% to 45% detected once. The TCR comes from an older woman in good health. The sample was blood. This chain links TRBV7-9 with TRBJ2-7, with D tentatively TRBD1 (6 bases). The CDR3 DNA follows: TGTGCCAGCAGCTCGTTCGGACAGAGCTACGAGCAGTACTTC. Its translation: CASSSFGQSYEQYF.